This TCR beta chain was obtained from a study of regulatory T cells in long-lasting Graves disease. As to time point: newly diagnosed GD, antithyroid drugs for less than 3 months. From PBMCs, RNA was extracted and then used to make the TCR library. A roughly 10-milliliter sample of peripheral blood was drawn into EDTA tubes. From germline, CDR1 is MNHNS and CDR2 SASEGT. Trimming at V came to 5 bases and at J to 6 bases, leaving 5 bases not matched to a gene. The CDR3 covers 14 residues. Relying on iRepertoire HTBI primers and Arm-PCR of CDR3 regions, the team built TCR beta libraries. Each CDR3 protein gets one entry after TCRdb re-called the multiplex PCR reads with MiXCR. The repertoire consists of 500,000 or so distinct CDR3 sequences, with roughly a sixth occurring once and the leading ten covering 20% to 25%. In this sample, this clonotype turned up many times. The same sample was also studied in work on T cells in Graves' hyperthyroidism and ophthalmopathy. From that paper: The diagnostic basis comprised clinical symptoms, serum thyroxine and TRAb, thyroid ultrasound and orbital computed tomography. From stable hyperthyroidism, ophthalmopathy was separated by a 13 V-J model.

The sample consisted of peripheral blood mononuclear cells (PBMCs), taken at new diagnosis, from a patient treated with antithyroid drugs. The source is a woman aged 35-60 years with Graves disease. The gene calls are TRBV6-1 and TRBJ1-1; 11 bases are a match to TRBD1. The CDR3 nucleotides read TGTGCCAGCAGTCCCCGGGACAGGGGGGCTGAAGCTTTCTTT. Its protein is CASSPRDRGAEAFF.